A selection of T cell receptor beta chains follows, all from one sample in a study of blood T cell repertoires in COVID-19. The repertoire was sequenced with immunoSEQ multiplex PCR; TCRdb's copy has only in-frame clones and lacks some. The sample shows a few hundred thousand clones, about nine tenths of them seen only once. The sample taken for sequencing was peripheral blood. Receptors were obtained from a woman aged 45-60 years who had recovered from COVID-19. Each CDR3 is given with its conserved first and last residue. The order of the fields is clone size, J gene, D gene, V gene, CDR3 length, CDR3 DNA, CDR3 protein. A D gene is named only where the DNA matches it firmly. Not all rows give a size; the values are once, few, many and, for expanded clones, a class.

abundance: -
j_gene: TRBJ1-5
d_gene: -
v_gene: TRBV5-6
len: 14
CDR3nt: TGTGCCAGCAGCTTGCGGGGTTGGGATCAGCCCCAGCATTTT
CDR3aa: CASSLRGWDQPQHF

abundance: -
j_gene: TRBJ1-2
d_gene: -
v_gene: TRBV3-1/TRBV3-2
len: 12
CDR3nt: TGTGCCAGCAGCCGGACAGCGTATGGCTACACCTTC
CDR3aa: CASSRTAYGYTF

abundance: once
j_gene: TRBJ1-1
d_gene: TRBD1
v_gene: TRBV19
len: 13
CDR3nt: TGTGCCAGTAGCCATCTCCGGGACAGTGAAGCTTTCTTT
CDR3aa: CASSHLRDSEAFF

abundance: -
j_gene: TRBJ1-3
d_gene: TRBD1
v_gene: TRBV27
len: 13
CDR3nt: TGTGCCAGCAGGGACAGGGATAGAAACACCATATATTTT
CDR3aa: CASRDRDRNTIYF

abundance: -
j_gene: TRBJ1-6
d_gene: -
v_gene: TRBV28
len: 15
CDR3nt: TGTGCCAGCAGAGCCAGGGCAAACTATAATTCACCCCTCCACTTT
CDR3aa: CASRARANYNSPLHF

abundance: -
j_gene: TRBJ1-2
d_gene: -
v_gene: TRBV6-2/TRBV6-3
len: 14
CDR3nt: TGTGCCAGCAGCAATCCTCTCGACAGCTATGGCTACACCTTC
CDR3aa: CASSNPLDSYGYTF

abundance: -
j_gene: TRBJ1-2
d_gene: -
v_gene: TRBV28
len: 12
CDR3nt: TGTGCCAGCAGTTACCAGGGAGGGGGCTACACCTTC
CDR3aa: CASSYQGGGYTF

abundance: -
j_gene: TRBJ1-2
d_gene: -
v_gene: TRBV11-2
len: 12
CDR3nt: TGTGCCAGCAGCTTGGGAGGTGGTGGCTACACCTTC
CDR3aa: CASSLGGGGYTF

abundance: -
j_gene: TRBJ1-1
d_gene: TRBD1
v_gene: TRBV19
len: 15
CDR3nt: TGTGCCAGTAGTATCTTTGACAGGGCAATGACTGAAGCTTTCTTT
CDR3aa: CASSIFDRAMTEAFF

abundance: -
j_gene: TRBJ2-1
d_gene: -
v_gene: TRBV5-1
len: 15
CDR3nt: TGCGCCAGCTCCCCGGGGAGGGGGGGAGGCAATGAGCAGTTCTTC
CDR3aa: CASSPGRGGGNEQFF

abundance: -
j_gene: TRBJ1-2
d_gene: -
v_gene: TRBV12-3/TRBV12-4
len: 13
CDR3nt: TGTGCCAGCCTAGAGGATGTGGACTATGGCTACACCTTC
CDR3aa: CASLEDVDYGYTF

abundance: -
j_gene: TRBJ1-2
d_gene: -
v_gene: TRBV7-2
len: 14
CDR3nt: TGTGCCAGCAGCTTAATGCGGCATGAGGGTGGCTACACCTTC
CDR3aa: CASSLMRHEGGYTF

abundance: -
j_gene: TRBJ2-7
d_gene: -
v_gene: TRBV30
len: 15
CDR3nt: TGTGCCTGGAGTGGCAGTATCTCAAGCTCCTACGAGCAGTACTTC
CDR3aa: CAWSGSISSSYEQYF

abundance: -
j_gene: TRBJ2-5
d_gene: TRBD2
v_gene: TRBV7-2
len: 15
CDR3nt: TGTGCCAGCAGGACTAGCCCCTACTCGGGAGAGACCCAGTACTTC
CDR3aa: CASRTSPYSGETQYF

abundance: -
j_gene: TRBJ2-5
d_gene: TRBD2
v_gene: TRBV5-1
len: 13
CDR3nt: TGCGCCAGCAGCTTAGCGGGGAGGGAGACCCAGTACTTC
CDR3aa: CASSLAGRETQYF

abundance: -
j_gene: TRBJ1-3
d_gene: -
v_gene: TRBV19
len: 13
CDR3nt: TGTGCCACGAAGGGAGGGTATGGAAACACCATATATTTT
CDR3aa: CATKGGYGNTIYF

abundance: -
j_gene: TRBJ1-5
d_gene: -
v_gene: TRBV7-8
len: 13
CDR3nt: TGTGCCAGCAGCTTAGGAGAGGATCAGCCCCAGCATTTT
CDR3aa: CASSLGEDQPQHF

abundance: -
j_gene: TRBJ1-1
d_gene: -
v_gene: TRBV19
len: 12
CDR3nt: TGTGCCAGTATCAACTCTGGCCGGGGGGCTTTCTTT
CDR3aa: CASINSGRGAFF

abundance: -
j_gene: TRBJ2-6
d_gene: -
v_gene: TRBV18
len: 14
CDR3nt: TGTGCCAGCTTCCCTTACTCTGGGGCCAACGTCCTGACTTTC
CDR3aa: CASFPYSGANVLTF

abundance: -
j_gene: TRBJ2-7
d_gene: -
v_gene: TRBV30
len: 14
CDR3nt: TGTGCCTGGAGTGGCGACTGGCTTTCCTACGAGCAGTACTTC
CDR3aa: CAWSGDWLSYEQYF

abundance: -
j_gene: TRBJ2-5
d_gene: -
v_gene: TRBV14
len: 20
CDR3nt: TGTGCCAGCAGCCCCGAGACTGAAATTCGCCTAACGGGAGTCGGGGAGACCCAGTACTTC
CDR3aa: CASSPETEIRLTGVGETQYF

abundance: -
j_gene: TRBJ1-2
d_gene: -
v_gene: TRBV7-2
len: 14
CDR3nt: TGTGCCAGCAGCTTAGCGCTATCAGGGCATGGCTACACCTTC
CDR3aa: CASSLALSGHGYTF

abundance: -
j_gene: TRBJ1-1
d_gene: -
v_gene: TRBV7-9
len: 13
CDR3nt: TGTGCCAGCAGTACCGACAGGAACACTGAAGCTTTCTTT
CDR3aa: CASSTDRNTEAFF

abundance: -
j_gene: TRBJ2-7
d_gene: TRBD1
v_gene: TRBV28
len: 14
CDR3nt: TGTGCCAGCGGCTCAGGGGGACAGGTCTCCGAGCAGTACTTC
CDR3aa: CASGSGGQVSEQYF

abundance: -
j_gene: TRBJ1-2
d_gene: TRBD1
v_gene: TRBV29-1
len: 13
CDR3nt: TGCAGCGTTGTAGGACAGGCTAACTATGGCTACACCTTC
CDR3aa: CSVVGQANYGYTF

abundance: -
j_gene: TRBJ1-2
d_gene: -
v_gene: TRBV12-3/TRBV12-4
len: 13
CDR3nt: TGTGCCAGCAGTTTTGTACAGAACTATGGCTACACCTTC
CDR3aa: CASSFVQNYGYTF

abundance: -
j_gene: TRBJ1-1
d_gene: -
v_gene: TRBV5-1
len: 14
CDR3nt: TGCGCCAGCAGCTTAGGGGGTTGGGGTTCTGAAGCTTTCTTT
CDR3aa: CASSLGGWGSEAFF

abundance: once
j_gene: TRBJ1-5
d_gene: -
v_gene: TRBV30
len: 15
CDR3nt: TGTGCCTGGAGAGCAAAGGGGACTTACAATCAGCCCCAGCATTTT
CDR3aa: CAWRAKGTYNQPQHF

abundance: -
j_gene: TRBJ1-1
d_gene: TRBD1
v_gene: TRBV12-3/TRBV12-4
len: 13
CDR3nt: TGTGCCAGCAGGGACAGGCGAAGGGCTGAAGCTTTCTTT
CDR3aa: CASRDRRRAEAFF

abundance: -
j_gene: TRBJ1-5
d_gene: -
v_gene: TRBV25-1
len: 15
CDR3nt: TGTGCCAGCAGTGAATCACAGGTTGGCGATCAGCCCCAGCATTTT
CDR3aa: CASSESQVGDQPQHF

abundance: -
j_gene: TRBJ2-1
d_gene: -
v_gene: TRBV27
len: 15
CDR3nt: TGTGCCAGCAGTTTATCCCGGGGATCGGGTAATGAGCAGTTCTTC
CDR3aa: CASSLSRGSGNEQFF

abundance: once
j_gene: TRBJ2-3
d_gene: TRBD1
v_gene: TRBV6-1
len: 16
CDR3nt: TGTGCCAGCAGTGACCCCGGACAGGGTAGGACAGATACGCAGTATTTT
CDR3aa: CASSDPGQGRTDTQYF

abundance: -
j_gene: TRBJ2-2
d_gene: TRBD2
v_gene: TRBV4-2
len: 15
CDR3nt: TGTGCCAGCAGCCAACCGGGACTAGCGGACGGGGAGCTGTTTTTT
CDR3aa: CASSQPGLADGELFF

abundance: -
j_gene: TRBJ2-2
d_gene: -
v_gene: TRBV7-2
len: 15
CDR3nt: TGTGCCAGCAGCTTAGGAGACTCTCGGACCGGGGAGCTGTTTTTT
CDR3aa: CASSLGDSRTGELFF

abundance: -
j_gene: TRBJ1-2
d_gene: TRBD1
v_gene: TRBV29-1
len: 13
CDR3nt: TGCAGCGCTGAGGACAGGGGAGGGCGTGGCTACACCTTC
CDR3aa: CSAEDRGGRGYTF

abundance: -
j_gene: TRBJ1-2
d_gene: -
v_gene: TRBV7-9
len: 14
CDR3nt: TGTGCCAGCAGCTTAGGAACAGGGTTGTGGGGCTACACCTTC
CDR3aa: CASSLGTGLWGYTF

abundance: once
j_gene: TRBJ1-2
d_gene: -
v_gene: TRBV18
len: 13
CDR3nt: TGTGCCAGCTCATTCGGCGGGGGCGGTGGCTACACCTTC
CDR3aa: CASSFGGGGGYTF

abundance: -
j_gene: TRBJ2-1
d_gene: TRBD2
v_gene: TRBV28
len: 15
CDR3nt: TGTGCCAGCTCCCCCCCGGGGCTAGCGGACAATGAGCAGTTCTTC
CDR3aa: CASSPPGLADNEQFF

abundance: once
j_gene: TRBJ2-7
d_gene: TRBD2
v_gene: TRBV9
len: 16
CDR3nt: TGTGCCAGCAGCGCGGGACTAGCGGGGGCTTCGTACGAGCAGTACTTC
CDR3aa: CASSAGLAGASYEQYF

abundance: -
j_gene: TRBJ2-6
d_gene: TRBD1
v_gene: TRBV6-2/TRBV6-3
len: 15
CDR3nt: TGTGCCAGCAGTCTCAGGGGGCGCGTGGCCAACGTCCTGACTTTC
CDR3aa: CASSLRGRVANVLTF

abundance: -
j_gene: TRBJ1-2
d_gene: TRBD1
v_gene: TRBV19
len: 13
CDR3nt: TGTGCCAGTAGTAAGGGACAGTTCTATGGCTACACCTTC
CDR3aa: CASSKGQFYGYTF

abundance: -
j_gene: TRBJ1-2
d_gene: -
v_gene: TRBV9
len: 15
CDR3nt: TGTGCCAGCAGCCCTGTCCTTGGAGGAAACTATGGCTACACCTTC
CDR3aa: CASSPVLGGNYGYTF

abundance: -
j_gene: TRBJ1-6
d_gene: -
v_gene: TRBV6-5
len: 15
CDR3nt: TGTGCCAGCAGTTACTCGCCAGCCTATAATTCACCCCTCCACTTT
CDR3aa: CASSYSPAYNSPLHF

abundance: -
j_gene: TRBJ2-1
d_gene: TRBD2
v_gene: TRBV6-2/TRBV6-3
len: 16
CDR3nt: TGTGCCAGCAGTTACTCAGTAGCGGGGGGGTACAATGAGCAGTTCTTC
CDR3aa: CASSYSVAGGYNEQFF

abundance: -
j_gene: TRBJ1-2
d_gene: -
v_gene: TRBV21-1
len: 20
CDR3nt: TGTGCCAGCAGCATTCGATGTACGGGAGGGAAAATTACTTCTAACTATGGCTACACCTTC
CDR3aa: CASSIRCTGGKITSNYGYTF

abundance: -
j_gene: TRBJ2-3
d_gene: TRBD2
v_gene: TRBV29-1
len: 14
CDR3nt: TGCAGCGTTGATAGTAGCGGGGGGGCAGATACGCAGTATTTT
CDR3aa: CSVDSSGGADTQYF

abundance: -
j_gene: TRBJ1-5
d_gene: TRBD1
v_gene: TRBV6-5
len: 15
CDR3nt: TGTGCCAGCAGTTCCGGGACAGGGGTTAGCCAGCCCCAGCATTTT
CDR3aa: CASSSGTGVSQPQHF

abundance: -
j_gene: TRBJ2-7
d_gene: -
v_gene: TRBV5-4
len: 14
CDR3nt: TGTGCCAGCAGCCCCACAGGGAACTCCTACGAGCAGTACTTC
CDR3aa: CASSPTGNSYEQYF

abundance: -
j_gene: TRBJ1-6
d_gene: -
v_gene: TRBV7-8
len: 16
CDR3nt: TGTGCCAGCAGCTCTTACAGGGAGGGAGGGAATTCACCCCTCCACTTT
CDR3aa: CASSSYREGGNSPLHF

abundance: -
j_gene: TRBJ2-7
d_gene: -
v_gene: TRBV2
len: 12
CDR3nt: TGTGCCAGCAGTGAAATCGTCGCTCCCCCGCGCTTC
CDR3aa: CASSEIVAPPRF

abundance: -
j_gene: TRBJ2-6
d_gene: -
v_gene: TRBV19
len: 16
CDR3nt: TGTGCCAGTAGTTCCGACAGGTCCACTGGGGCCAACGTCCTGACTTTC
CDR3aa: CASSSDRSTGANVLTF

abundance: once
j_gene: TRBJ2-7
d_gene: TRBD1
v_gene: TRBV18
len: 16
CDR3nt: TGTGCCAGCTTAATTCGACCGGGACAGGGGATCAACGAGCAGTACTTC
CDR3aa: CASLIRPGQGINEQYF

abundance: -
j_gene: TRBJ1-1
d_gene: -
v_gene: TRBV12-3/TRBV12-4
len: 13
CDR3nt: TGTGCCAGCAGTTTATTTCCGGGGGCTGAAGCTTTCTTT
CDR3aa: CASSLFPGAEAFF

abundance: few
j_gene: TRBJ2-2
d_gene: TRBD2
v_gene: TRBV7-3
len: 16
CDR3nt: TGTGCCAGCAGCTTATTGAGCGGGAGGGGGACCGGGGAGCTGTTTTTT
CDR3aa: CASSLLSGRGTGELFF

abundance: once
j_gene: TRBJ2-1
d_gene: -
v_gene: TRBV28
len: 13
CDR3nt: TGTGCCAGCACTCCGTCGTTTTACAATGAGCAGTTCTTC
CDR3aa: CASTPSFYNEQFF

abundance: -
j_gene: TRBJ2-1
d_gene: TRBD2
v_gene: TRBV7-3
len: 23
CDR3nt: TGTGCCAGCAGCTTAAGGGTCCGTCCCGGGACTAGCGGGACACTCGCTACCCACAATGAGCAGTTCTTC
CDR3aa: CASSLRVRPGTSGTLATHNEQFF

abundance: -
j_gene: TRBJ1-2
d_gene: TRBD1
v_gene: TRBV24-1
len: 17
CDR3nt: TGTGCCACCAGTGATTCGGGCCGCGACAGGGAAGGTTATGGCTACACCTTC
CDR3aa: CATSDSGRDREGYGYTF

abundance: -
j_gene: TRBJ1-2
d_gene: -
v_gene: TRBV11-2
len: 16
CDR3nt: TGTGCCAGCAGCTTGCCGGCGGGGATTTCCTATAATGGCTACACCTTC
CDR3aa: CASSLPAGISYNGYTF

abundance: -
j_gene: TRBJ1-3
d_gene: TRBD1
v_gene: TRBV6-5
len: 14
CDR3nt: TGTGCCAGCAGTTCGGCAGGGGGCCTAAACACCATATATTTT
CDR3aa: CASSSAGGLNTIYF